Shown below are 17 T cell receptor beta chains from a single sample sequenced in a study of cytotoxic CD8 clonotypes in ibrutinib-treated CLL (dated by TCRdb to 2020 to 2023). Receptors were amplified or captured by the immunoSEQ multiplex PCR assay. TCRdb's version of the immuneACCESS table is confined to in-frame rearrangements and falls short of the full clone set. An unresolved V gene accounts for under half of the shortfall where checked; the remainder is of unknown origin. The table for this sample lists 90,000 to 150,000 clones; 58% of them were counted only once. The top ten clones comprise about 40% of the sample. The time point label, as the study defines it: roughly 2 years on ibrutinib. This sample comprised PBMCs, obtained after 24 months of ibrutinib treatment. The receptors were sampled from a human donor with chronic lymphocytic leukemia.

This clone turned up a few times. The chain links TRBV18 to TRBJ1-6; D remains ambiguous. The germline CDR1 and CDR2 sequences are KGHSH and LQKENI. CDR3 length: 13 residues. The V and J ends lost 6 bases and 8 bases respectively, with 11 bases between them. The CDR3 here is CASSPRADSPLHF. Here the CDR3 DNA reads TGTGCCAGCTCCCCGAGGGCTGATTCACCCCTCCACTTT. The full variable domain, its missing parts supplied by reference TRBV18 and TRBJ1-6, is NAGVMQNPRHLVRRRGQEARLRCSPMKGHSHVYWYRQLPEEGLKFMVYLQKENIIDESGMPKERFSAEFPKEGPSILRIQQVVRGDSAAYFCASSPRADSPLHFGNGTRLTVT.

The chain carries TRBV5-6 and TRBJ1-2; the match to TRBD1 covers 7 bases. Germline lookup yields CDR1 SGHDT and CDR2 YYEEEE. The V segment lost 4 bases and the J segment 0 bases; nucleotides outside the gene matches: 9. This CDR3 has 16 residues. The CDR3: CASSPADRRANYGYTF. The CDR3 DNA sequence: TGTGCCAGCAGCCCTGCGGACAGGAGAGCTAACTATGGCTACACCTTC.

The V gene is TRBV30, the J gene TRBJ1-1, with D perhaps TRBD1 (6 bases). The CDR3 contains 15 residues. Trimming shortened V by 3 bases and J by 10 bases, and 24 bases separated the two germline ends. Per the germline V gene, CDR1 is GTSNPN and CDR2 is SVGIG (reference sequence). The CDR3 reads CAWRNLGQGVPIAFF. CDR3 DNA: TGTGCCTGGAGGAATTTGGGACAAGGGGTCCCCATAGCTTTCTTT.

The table lists this clone with a few counts. The chain is built from TRBV5-1 and TRBJ2-7; 10 bases are a match to TRBD1. The trim removed 5 bases at V and 3 bases at J, leaving 2 bases unmatched. Germline CDR1 and CDR2: SGHRS and YFSETQ. The CDR3 consists of 13 residues. CDR3 residues: CASRRTGGYEQYF. The CDR3 DNA reads as TGCGCCAGCAGAAGGACAGGGGGCTACGAGCAGTACTTC.

The chain combines TRBV9 with TRBJ2-3; TRBD2 agrees at 7 bases. V was clipped by 0 bases and J by 4 bases; unmatched bases: 8. Per the germline V gene, CDR1 is SGDLS and CDR2 is YYNGEE. There are 16 residues in the CDR3. CDR3 DNA sequence: TGTGCCAGCAGCGTAGGAGGGAGGGGTTACGCAGATACGCAGTATTTT. Its protein is CASSVGGRGYADTQYF.

This chain joins TRBV28 and TRBJ1-6; TRBD1 aligns across 9 bases. Germline CDR1 MDHEN, CDR2 SYDVKM. This CDR3 spans 16 amino acids. Germline trimming cut 6 bases from V and 5 bases from J; bases unmatched to any gene: 8. CDR3 bases: TGTGCCAGCAGGGCGGGTAGACAGGGGGATAATTCACCCCTCCACTTT. Encoded protein: CASRAGRQGDNSPLHF.

J is TRBJ2-7 and V is TRBV7-2; 9 nucleotides align to TRBD1. The germline V gene encodes CDR1 SGHTA and CDR2 FQGNSA. CDR3 length equals 15 residues. Trimming at V came to 4 bases and at J to 4 bases, leaving 8 bases not matched to a gene. The CDR3 coding sequence is TGTGCCAGCAGCTGGAATGGACAGGGGCTTTACGAGCAGTACTTC. Its protein is CASSWNGQGLYEQYF.

The V call is TRBV13, the J call TRBJ2-7, with a tentative D call TRBD2 (6 bases). V dropped 1 base and J dropped 2 bases, with 12 bases sitting between them. This CDR3 spans 15 amino acids. Germline CDR1 is PRHDT and CDR2 is FYEKMQ (reference sequence). The CDR3 loop is CASSLEGREAYEQYF. CDR3 DNA sequence: TGTGCCAGCAGCTTAGAGGGCAGGGAGGCCTACGAGCAGTACTTC.

The V and J genes are TRBV7-6 and TRBJ2-7; D remains unclear. CDR1 and CDR2 from the germline V gene are SGHVS and FNYEAQ. Trimming removed 1 base from V and 2 bases from J, with 9 bases in between. CDR3 length: 14 amino acids. CDR3 nucleotides: TGTGCCAGCAGCTTAGAGGACGGACCCTACGAGCAGTACTTC. It is translated as CASSLEDGPYEQYF.

The gene calls are TRBV30 and TRBJ1-2; 9 nucleotides agree with TRBD1. Unmatched junction bases numbered 0, after V lost 1 base and J lost 3 bases. The CDR3 spans 13 residues. Germline values: CDR1 GTSNPN, CDR2 SVGIG (reference sequence). The CDR3 sequence is CAWSGQGDYGYTF. The DNA for the CDR3 is TGTGCCTGGAGTGGACAGGGGGACTATGGCTACACCTTC.

The rearrangement links TRBV10-1 to TRBJ1-2; D gene uncertain. V was cut by 2 bases and J by 3 bases, with 7 bases left in between. The CDR3 covers 13 residues. Per the germline V gene, CDR1 is WNHNN and CDR2 is SYGVQD (reference sequence). CDR3 region: CASSEKWDYGYTF. The CDR3 DNA is TGCGCCAGCAGTGAGAAATGGGACTATGGCTACACCTTC.

The CDR3 is CASSERRGMSFPREQYF. The CDR3 nucleotides are TGTGCCAGCAGTGAACGGCGGGGAATGAGTTTTCCCCGCGAGCAGTACTTC. The V and J genes are TRBV25-1 and TRBJ2-7, with D tentatively TRBD2 (6 bases). CDR1 is MGHDK, CDR2 SYGVNS, per germline. The CDR3 is made up of 17 amino acids. The germline V and J ends were trimmed by 2 bases and 6 bases, with 23 bases remaining between them.

The J gene is TRBJ2-7, the V gene TRBV15; D unresolved. V lost 0 bases, J lost 2 bases, and 8 bases lay in between. This CDR3 spans 14 amino acids. Germline CDR1 reads LNHNV; CDR2 reads YYDKDF (reference sequence). The CDR3 protein is CATSRDKGTYEQYF. In DNA form, the CDR3 reads TGTGCCACCAGCAGAGATAAAGGGACCTACGAGCAGTACTTC.

The chain joins TRBV10-3 to TRBJ1-2; TRBD1 is a possible D gene (6 bases). This CDR3 region has 13 residues. Germline V gene lookup returns CDR1 ENHRY and CDR2 SYGVKD. The ends were cut back, 6 bases at V and 2 bases at J, with 10 bases in the middle. The CDR3 is CAISIDRNYGYTF. In DNA form, the CDR3 reads TGTGCCATCAGCATCGACAGGAACTATGGCTACACCTTC.

V and J are TRBV6-1 and TRBJ2-7, with D maybe TRBD2 (6 bases). CDR3 length: 12 amino acids. Germline CDR1 is MNHNS and CDR2 is SASEGT. Trimming took off 8 bases at V and 2 bases at J, with 10 bases between the two ends. This CDR3 reads CASGAGPYEQYF. DNA for the CDR3: TGTGCCAGCGGGGCGGGGCCCTACGAGCAGTACTTC.

The chain is built from TRBV29-1 and TRBJ1-2; 10 bases align to TRBD1. This CDR3 has 14 residues. Germline CDR1 SQVTM, CDR2 ANQGSEA. Trimming removed 2 bases from V and 4 bases from J; junction bases left unmatched: 4. The DNA of the CDR3 is TGCAGCGTTGAACCGACAGGGGGCGGCTATGGCTACACCTTC. It codes for CSVEPTGGGYGYTF. The variable domain in full, completed from reference TRBV29-1 and TRBJ1-2, reads SAVISQKPSRDICQRGTSLTIQCQVDSQVTMMFWYRQQPGQSLTLIATANQGSEATYESGFVIDKFPISRPNLTFSTLTVSNMSPEDSSIYLCSVEPTGGGYGYTFGSGTRLTVV.

This chain joins TRBV7-9 and TRBJ1-2; 9 bases are a match to TRBD1. The J segment lost 7 bases and the V segment lost 1 base, leaving 1 base of the junction unmatched. The CDR3 extends over 13 amino acids. Germline V gives CDR1 SEHNR, CDR2 FQNEAQ (reference sequence). CDR3 sequence (DNA): TGTGCCAGCAGCTTAGGGGACAGGGTTGGCTACACCTTC. Translating it yields CASSLGDRVGYTF.